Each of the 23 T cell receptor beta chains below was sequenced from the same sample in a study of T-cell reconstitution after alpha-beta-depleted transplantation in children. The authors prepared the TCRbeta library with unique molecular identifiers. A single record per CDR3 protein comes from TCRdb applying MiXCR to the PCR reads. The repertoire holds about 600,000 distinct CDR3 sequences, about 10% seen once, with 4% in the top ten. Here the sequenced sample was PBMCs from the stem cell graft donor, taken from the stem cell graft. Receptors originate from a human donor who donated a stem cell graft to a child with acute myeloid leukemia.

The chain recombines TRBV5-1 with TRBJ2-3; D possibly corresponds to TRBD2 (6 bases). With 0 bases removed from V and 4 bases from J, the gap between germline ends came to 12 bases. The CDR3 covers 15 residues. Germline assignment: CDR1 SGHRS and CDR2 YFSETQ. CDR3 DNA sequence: TGCGCCAGCAGCTTGGTACTAGGGGAGGCAGATACGCAGTATTTT. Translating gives CASSLVLGEADTQYF.

DNA of the CDR3: TGTGCCAGCAGTTACTCGACTCAGCTCTCCTACGAGCAGTACTTC. This codes for CASSYSTQLSYEQYF. This chain joins TRBV6-5 and TRBJ2-7; D remains unclear. CDR1 is MNHEY, CDR2 SVGAGI, per germline. V lost 0 bases, J lost 0 bases, and 9 bases lay in between. The CDR3 length is 15 residues.

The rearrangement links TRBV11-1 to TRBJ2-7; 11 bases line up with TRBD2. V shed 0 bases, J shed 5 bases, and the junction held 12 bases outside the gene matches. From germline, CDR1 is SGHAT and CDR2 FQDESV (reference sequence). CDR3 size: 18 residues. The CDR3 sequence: CASSLAETPLAGGDEQYF. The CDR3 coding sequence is TGTGCCAGCAGCTTAGCGGAAACCCCCCTAGCGGGAGGCGACGAGCAGTACTTC.

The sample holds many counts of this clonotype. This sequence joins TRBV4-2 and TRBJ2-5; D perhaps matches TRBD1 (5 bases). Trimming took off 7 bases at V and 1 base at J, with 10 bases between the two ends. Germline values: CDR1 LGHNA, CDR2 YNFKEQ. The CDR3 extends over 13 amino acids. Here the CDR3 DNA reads TGTGCCAGCATGGGTGGGGCCCAAGAGACCCAGTACTTC. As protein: CASMGGAQETQYF.

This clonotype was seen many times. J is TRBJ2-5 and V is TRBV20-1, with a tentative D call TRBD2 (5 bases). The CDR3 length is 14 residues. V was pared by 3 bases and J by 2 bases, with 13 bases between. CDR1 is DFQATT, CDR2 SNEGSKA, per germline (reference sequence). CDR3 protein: CSASLRTGQETQYF. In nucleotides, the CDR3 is TGCAGTGCTAGCCTCCGGACGGGGCAAGAGACCCAGTACTTC.

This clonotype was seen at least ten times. In nucleotides, the CDR3 is TGCAGCGCCAAAACTAGCGGGAGTACAGATACGCAGTATTTT. This encodes CSAKTSGSTDTQYF. The chain joins TRBV29-1 to TRBJ2-3; TRBD2 aligns across 11 bases. V shed 7 bases, J shed 3 bases, and the junction held 6 bases outside the gene matches. Germline V gene sequence: CDR1 SQVTM, CDR2 ANQGSEA. The CDR3 contains 14 residues.

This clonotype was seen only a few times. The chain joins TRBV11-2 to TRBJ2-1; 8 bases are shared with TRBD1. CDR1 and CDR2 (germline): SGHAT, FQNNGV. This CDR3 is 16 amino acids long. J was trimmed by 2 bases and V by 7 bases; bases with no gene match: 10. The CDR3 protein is CASIQGTGITYNEQFF. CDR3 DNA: TGTGCCAGCATTCAAGGGACAGGCATTACCTACAATGAGCAGTTCTTC.

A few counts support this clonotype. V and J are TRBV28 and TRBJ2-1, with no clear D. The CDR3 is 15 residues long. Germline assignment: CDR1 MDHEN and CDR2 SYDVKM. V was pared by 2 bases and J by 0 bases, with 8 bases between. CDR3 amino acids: CASSLILSSYNEQFF. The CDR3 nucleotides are TGTGCCAGCAGTTTAATCCTAAGCTCCTACAATGAGCAGTTCTTC.

CDR3 amino acids: CASSPIGLAGAYEQYF. In nucleotides, the CDR3 is TGTGCCAGCAGTCCAATTGGACTAGCGGGGGCCTACGAGCAGTACTTC. The chain links TRBV27 to TRBJ2-7; TRBD2 aligns across 13 bases. V lost 5 bases and J lost 2; bases outside the gene matches: 6. The germline V gene encodes CDR1 MNHEY and CDR2 SMNVEV (reference sequence). The CDR3 consists of 16 residues.

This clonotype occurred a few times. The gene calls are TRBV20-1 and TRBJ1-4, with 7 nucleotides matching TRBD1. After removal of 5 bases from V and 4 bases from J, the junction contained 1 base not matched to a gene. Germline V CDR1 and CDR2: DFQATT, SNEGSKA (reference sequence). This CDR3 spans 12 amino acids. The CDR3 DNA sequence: TGCAGTGCTCGACAGGGTAATGAAAAACTGTTTTTT. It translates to CSARQGNEKLFF.

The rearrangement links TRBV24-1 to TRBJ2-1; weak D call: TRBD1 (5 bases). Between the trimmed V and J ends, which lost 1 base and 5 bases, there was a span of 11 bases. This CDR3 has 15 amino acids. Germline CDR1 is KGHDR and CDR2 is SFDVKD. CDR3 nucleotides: TGTGCCACCAGTGATTTTTCAGGGATCGACAATGAGCAGTTCTTC. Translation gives CATSDFSGIDNEQFF.

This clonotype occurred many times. This chain's CDR3 is CASSFTTYNEQFF. CDR3 DNA: TGTGCCAGCAGCTTTACTACCTACAATGAGCAGTTCTTC. The J gene is TRBJ2-1, the V gene TRBV7-2; D uncertain. The CDR3 is 13 residues long. Germline lookup yields CDR1 SGHTA and CDR2 FQGNSA. Trimming stripped 3 bases from V and 2 bases from J, with 5 bases between.

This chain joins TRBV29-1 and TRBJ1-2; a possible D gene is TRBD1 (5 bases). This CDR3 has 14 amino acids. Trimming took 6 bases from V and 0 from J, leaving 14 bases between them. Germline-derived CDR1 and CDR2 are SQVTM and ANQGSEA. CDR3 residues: CSVGGTASNYGYTF. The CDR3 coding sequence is TGCAGCGTGGGGGGGACGGCTTCTAACTATGGCTACACCTTC.

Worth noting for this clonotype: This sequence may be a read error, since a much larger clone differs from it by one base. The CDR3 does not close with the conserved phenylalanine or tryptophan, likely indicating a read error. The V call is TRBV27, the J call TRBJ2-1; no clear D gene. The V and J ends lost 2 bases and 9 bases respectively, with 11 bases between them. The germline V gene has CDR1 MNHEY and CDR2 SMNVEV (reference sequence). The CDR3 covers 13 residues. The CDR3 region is CASSLNSFGEQFI. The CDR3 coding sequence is TGTGCCAGCAGTTTAAACAGCTTCGGTGAGCAGTTCATC.

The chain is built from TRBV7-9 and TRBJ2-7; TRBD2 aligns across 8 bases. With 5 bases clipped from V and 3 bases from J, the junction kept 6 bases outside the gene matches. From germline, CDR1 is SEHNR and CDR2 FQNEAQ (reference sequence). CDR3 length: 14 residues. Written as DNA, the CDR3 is TGTGCCAGCAGCCCTGAGCGGGAGTTCTACGAGCAGTACTTC. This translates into CASSPEREFYEQYF.

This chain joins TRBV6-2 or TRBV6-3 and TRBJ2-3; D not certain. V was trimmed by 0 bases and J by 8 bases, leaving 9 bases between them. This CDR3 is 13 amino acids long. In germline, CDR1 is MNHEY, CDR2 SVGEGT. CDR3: CASSYSIRPTQYF. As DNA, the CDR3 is TGTGCCAGCAGTTACTCGATCAGACCTACGCAGTATTTT.

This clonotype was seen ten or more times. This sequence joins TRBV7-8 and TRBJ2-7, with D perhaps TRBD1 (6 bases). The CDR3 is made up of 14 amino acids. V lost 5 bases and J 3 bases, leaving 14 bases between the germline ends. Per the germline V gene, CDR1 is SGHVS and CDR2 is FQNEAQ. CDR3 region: CASSPRTVLYEQYF. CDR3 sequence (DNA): TGTGCCAGCAGCCCTCGGACAGTTCTCTACGAGCAGTACTTC.

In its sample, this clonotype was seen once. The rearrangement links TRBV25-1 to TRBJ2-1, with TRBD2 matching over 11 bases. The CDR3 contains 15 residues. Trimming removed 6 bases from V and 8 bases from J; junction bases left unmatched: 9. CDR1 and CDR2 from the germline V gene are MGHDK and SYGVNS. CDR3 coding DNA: TGTGCCAGCAGCGATACTAGCGGGAGCTGGTATGAGCAGTTCTTC. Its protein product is CASSDTSGSWYEQFF.

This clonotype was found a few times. CDR3 nucleotides: TGTGCCAGCAGCCAAACGCCTAGCGGAACCACAGATACGCAGTATTTT. Translated, it gives CASSQTPSGTTDTQYF. The rearrangement links TRBV7-3 to TRBJ2-3; 7 nucleotides match TRBD2. CDR1 is SGHTA, CDR2 FQGTGA, per germline. CDR3 length: 16 residues. Trimming cost V 5 bases and J 2 bases; bases outside gene matches: 10.

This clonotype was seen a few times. The CDR3 reads CASSEGQTTNEKLFF. The CDR3 coding sequence is TGTGCCAGCAGCGAGGGACAGACAACTAATGAAAAACTGTTTTTT. This chain connects TRBV7-9 to TRBJ1-4; 7 bases line up with TRBD1. The CDR3 is 15 amino acids. Germline CDR1 and CDR2: SEHNR and FQNEAQ (reference sequence). Unmatched junction bases numbered 3, after V lost 5 bases and J lost 0 bases.

The CDR3 bases are TGCGCCAGCAGCCAAGTGACCGAAGAGACCCAGTACTTC. Translated, it gives CASSQVTEETQYF. This chain joins TRBV4-1 and TRBJ2-5; D remains unclear. V was pared by 1 base and J by 3 bases, with 6 bases between. Germline CDR1 reads MGHRA; CDR2 reads YSYEKL. The CDR3 length is 13 residues.

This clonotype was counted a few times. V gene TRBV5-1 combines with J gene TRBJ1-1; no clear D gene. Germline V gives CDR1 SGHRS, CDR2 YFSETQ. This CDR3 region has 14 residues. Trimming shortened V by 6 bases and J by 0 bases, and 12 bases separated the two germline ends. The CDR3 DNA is TGCGCCAGCAAAGAGACCGTCATGAACACTGAAGCTTTCTTT. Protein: CASKETVMNTEAFF.

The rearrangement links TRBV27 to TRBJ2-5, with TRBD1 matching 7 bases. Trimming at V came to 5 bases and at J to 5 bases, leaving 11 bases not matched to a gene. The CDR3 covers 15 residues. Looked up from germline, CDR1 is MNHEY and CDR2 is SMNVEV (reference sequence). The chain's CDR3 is CASSTLGQARETQYF. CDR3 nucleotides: TGTGCCAGCAGTACCCTTGGACAGGCTAGGGAGACCCAGTACTTC.